This T cell receptor (beta chain) came from a study of blood T cell repertoires in COVID-19. The overall study: Donors in Cohort 3 who had recovered were those with two negative PCRs, healthcare professional clearance, or resolution of their symptoms. COVID-19 samples, acute and convalescent, were from the United States, Italy and Spain. The cDNA or gDNA used as material had been derived from T cells, B-cell-depleted T cells, or PBMCs.

Authors' processing steps: The assay estimated nucleated cells by amplifying reference gene primers. The repertoire was sequenced with immunoSEQ multiplex PCR; TCRdb's copy has only in-frame clones and lacks some. V and J calls and clone size follow that table, whereas D and trimming were derived from the DNA. Among some 200,000 clones listed, roughly nine tenths were seen once. This CDR3 is 13 amino acids long. Trimming took off 2 bases at V and 4 bases at J, with 8 bases between the two ends. The rearrangement joins TRBV12-3 or TRBV12-4 to TRBJ1-1; D is possibly TRBD1 (5 bases). The source is a woman aged 45-65 years in a cohort exposed to, infected with or recovered from COVID-19 (not recorded which). The sample comprised PBMCs or T cells enriched from blood (not recorded which). This CDR3 is CASSLIQGTEAFF. The CDR3 DNA follows: TGTGCCAGCAGTTTAATTCAGGGCACTGAAGCTTTCTTT.